The 30 T cell receptor beta chains reported below all come from one sample, sequenced in a study of blood T cell repertoires in COVID-19. This table comes from immunoSEQ multiplex PCR, and its TCRdb copy is limited to in-frame clones, with some not included. The top ten hold under 2% of the sample, which has about 440,000 clones, about 85% seen once. The sequenced sample consisted of PBMCs or T cells enriched from blood (not recorded which). The receptors here all came from a woman between 18 and 29 years old with acute COVID-19.

The V call is TRBV30, the J call TRBJ1-2; 7 nucleotides line up with TRBD1. Trimming cost V 1 base and J 5 bases; bases outside gene matches: 7. The germline V gene encodes CDR1 GTSNPN and CDR2 SVGIG (reference sequence). The CDR3 covers 14 residues. CDR3 DNA sequence: TGTGCCTGGAGTGAGACAGGGAAATGGTATGGCTACACCTTC. It is translated as CAWSETGKWYGYTF.

The chain uses TRBV6-5 and TRBJ2-7, with TRBD1 identical over 7 bases. Trimming took 5 bases from V and 4 from J; bases not matched to a gene: 5. The V gene's germline CDR1 is MNHEY and CDR2 SVGAGI. The CDR3 loop spans 13 amino acids. In DNA, the CDR3 is TGTGCCAGCAGTCGGACAGGTCTTTACGAGCAGTACTTC. This sequence encodes CASSRTGLYEQYF.

The V gene is TRBV27, the J gene TRBJ2-3; TRBD2 aligns across 14 bases. J gave up 0 bases and V 6 bases, and 5 bases lay outside the gene matches. This CDR3 has 17 amino acids. Germline CDR1 reads MNHEY; CDR2 reads SMNVEV (reference sequence). CDR3 in DNA: TGTGCCAGCAGCCGGACTAGCGGGGGGCCAAGCACAGATACGCAGTATTTT. It translates to CASSRTSGGPSTDTQYF.

The V and J genes are TRBV5-1 and TRBJ1-1, with D perhaps TRBD1 (6 bases). The V and J ends lost 4 bases and 0 bases respectively, with 10 bases between them. Germline CDR1 reads SGHRS; CDR2 reads YFSETQ. There are 14 residues in the CDR3. The CDR3 DNA follows: TGCGCCAGCAGCAACAGGGCCATGAACACTGAAGCTTTCTTT. Amino acids: CASSNRAMNTEAFF.

V gene TRBV6-5 combines with J gene TRBJ1-6, with 8 bases matching TRBD1. Trimming at V came to 5 bases and at J to 6 bases, leaving 3 bases not matched to a gene. The germline gives CDR1 MNHEY, CDR2 SVGAGI. The CDR3 has 14 residues. CDR3 coding DNA: TGTGCCAGCAGTCAACAGGGGGGTAATTCACCCCTCCACTTT. Residues: CASSQQGGNSPLHF.

The V gene is TRBV24-1, the J gene TRBJ2-3; no clear D gene. The germline V and J ends were trimmed by 5 bases and 4 bases, with 9 bases remaining between them. The CDR3 runs to 13 residues. CDR1 KGHDR and CDR2 SFDVKD come from the germline V gene. The CDR3 DNA is TGTGCCACCAGTGTTGCGAATTCAGATACGCAGTATTTT. Translating gives CATSVANSDTQYF.

The chain has TRBV10-2 and TRBJ2-7; unclear D gene. Between the trimmed V and J ends, which lost 6 bases and 1 base, there was a span of 7 bases. The V gene's germline CDR1 is WSHSY and CDR2 SAAADI. The CDR3 length is 12 residues. CDR3 in amino acids: CASSEVSYEQYF. The CDR3 DNA reads TGCGCCAGCAGCGAGGTATCCTACGAGCAGTACTTC.

The sample holds one count of this clone. This rearrangement joins TRBV30 to TRBJ2-7; D is perhaps TRBD2 (5 bases). Germline CDR1 GTSNPN, CDR2 SVGIG (reference sequence). V shed 3 bases and J shed 0 bases, with 6 bases lying between them. This CDR3 region has 12 residues. The CDR3 DNA reads TGTGCCTGGAGGAGGGACTCCTACGAGCAGTACTTC. This gives the protein CAWRRDSYEQYF.

The rearrangement joins TRBV4-1 to TRBJ2-7, with 8 bases lining up with TRBD2. The CDR3 spans 15 residues. V shed 6 bases, J shed 0 bases, and the junction held 7 bases outside the gene matches. CDR1 and CDR2 (germline): MGHRA, YSYEKL. CDR3 sequence reads: CASRHLSGNSYEQYF. The CDR3 DNA reads as TGCGCCAGCAGGCACCTTAGCGGGAACTCCTACGAGCAGTACTTC.

The J gene is TRBJ2-7, the V gene TRBV6-2 or TRBV6-3; 16 bases match TRBD2. This CDR3 comprises 19 residues. The germline CDR1 and CDR2 sequences are MNHEY and SVGEGT. Losses at the gene ends were 0 bases for V and 1 base for J; bases not matched to a gene: 6. CDR3: CASSYSSEGLAGGSYEQYF. Here the CDR3 DNA reads TGTGCCAGCAGTTACTCGAGTGAGGGACTAGCGGGAGGGTCCTACGAGCAGTACTTC.

DNA of the CDR3: TGTGCCAGCAGCAAATTCCCGGACAGGTGCCCTTGTAATTATCTTCAGTACTTC. Encoded protein: CASSKFPDRCPCNYLQYF. The rearrangement links TRBV21-1 to TRBJ2-4; the table calls TRBD1, which could not be checked here. TRBV21-1 is recorded as a pseudogene. This CDR3 is 18 amino acids long.

The chain couples TRBV6-5 to TRBJ2-7, with D possibly matching TRBD1 (5 bases). Germline V gene sequence: CDR1 MNHEY, CDR2 SVGAGI. Trimming removed 6 bases at V and 4 bases at J, with 13 bases between. The CDR3 consists of 13 residues. CDR3 protein: CASSQKGYYEQYF. The CDR3 DNA follows: TGTGCCAGCAGCCAAAAGGGGTATTACGAGCAGTACTTC.

This sequence joins TRBV4-3 and TRBJ1-6; perhaps TRBD1 as D (5 bases). Germline loops: CDR1 LGHNA, CDR2 YSLEER. Trimming took off 1 base at V and 9 bases at J, with 13 bases between the two ends. CDR3 length equals 15 residues. In DNA form, the CDR3 reads TGCGCCAGCAGCCAAGGAACAGGCCCGCTTTCACCCCTCCACTTT. This codes for CASSQGTGPLSPLHF.

This clone has a single count. The rearrangement links TRBV7-9 to TRBJ1-2; 7 bases line up with TRBD1. CDR1 and CDR2 from the germline V gene are SEHNR and FQNEAQ (reference sequence). V dropped 5 bases and J dropped 2; count of bases not matched to a gene: 5. This CDR3 is 14 amino acids long. The CDR3 bases are TGTGCCAGCAGCCCCATACAGGGGAACTATGGCTACACCTTC. Encoded protein: CASSPIQGNYGYTF.

This chain joins TRBV4-1 and TRBJ2-5; a weak D match, TRBD2 (5 bases). From germline, CDR1 is MGHRA and CDR2 YSYEKL. This CDR3 comprises 17 residues. V gave up 0 bases and J gave up 5 bases, with 19 bases separating them. CDR3 region: CASSQDRSSRVEETQYF. The CDR3 nucleotides read TGCGCCAGCAGCCAAGATCGTTCTAGCCGGGTGGAGGAGACCCAGTACTTC.

The chain carries TRBV2 and TRBJ2-5, with TRBD2 matching over 8 bases. CDR1 is SNHLY, CDR2 FYNNEI, per germline. The ends lost 7 bases at V and 4 bases at J; junction bases unmatched: 14. The CDR3 spans 16 residues. CDR3 sequence reads: CASIEGDSGDGETQYF. The CDR3 DNA follows: TGTGCCAGCATCGAAGGTGATAGCGGGGACGGAGAGACCCAGTACTTC.

This rearrangement joins TRBV20-1 to TRBJ2-7; 9 bases are shared with TRBD2. CDR1 is DFQATT and CDR2 is SNEGSKA in the germline V gene (reference sequence). J gave up 2 bases and V 3 bases, and 8 bases lay outside the gene matches. The CDR3 spans 15 residues. This CDR3 reads CSASRLAANPYEQYF. For the CDR3, the DNA is TGCAGTGCTAGTAGACTAGCGGCCAATCCCTACGAGCAGTACTTC.

The chain joins TRBV5-6 to TRBJ2-5; D is perhaps TRBD2 (5 bases). Trimming removed 0 bases at V and 5 bases at J, with 17 bases between. CDR3 length: 16 amino acids. Germline V gene lookup returns CDR1 SGHDT and CDR2 YYEEEE. The CDR3 protein is CASSLEAARRWETQYF. The CDR3 nucleotides read TGTGCCAGCAGCTTGGAGGCAGCCCGGAGGTGGGAGACCCAGTACTTC.

The rearrangement uses TRBV29-1 and TRBJ2-5, with a weak D call TRBD1 (6 bases). Per germline, CDR1 SQVTM and CDR2 ANQGSEA. Trimming pared 4 bases from V and 5 bases from J, leaving 17 bases between. The CDR3 has 14 amino acids. The CDR3 sequence is CSVVSGANWETQYF. Here the CDR3 DNA reads TGCAGCGTTGTATCAGGGGCGAATTGGGAGACCCAGTACTTC.

The genes are TRBV18 and TRBJ2-3; D is unresolved. V gave up 3 bases and J gave up 5 bases, with 9 bases separating them. The germline gives CDR1 KGHSH, CDR2 LQKENI. This CDR3 comprises 13 residues. CDR3 residues: CASSPNPGDTQYF. CDR3 sequence (DNA): TGTGCCAGCTCACCGAACCCGGGAGATACGCAGTATTTT.

CDR3 residues: CASSLRGFKGQPQHF. DNA of the CDR3: TGTGCCAGCAGTCTCAGGGGATTTAAGGGTCAGCCCCAGCATTTT. The rearrangement joins TRBV28 to TRBJ1-5, with TRBD1 as a possible D gene (6 bases). Per the germline V gene, CDR1 is MDHEN and CDR2 is SYDVKM. Trimming removed 5 bases at V and 6 bases at J, with 17 bases between. The CDR3 has 15 amino acids.

The J gene is TRBJ1-1, the V gene TRBV11-2; 8 bases fit TRBD1. CDR1 SGHAT and CDR2 FQNNGV come from the germline V gene. The CDR3 runs 16 residues. V was pared by 6 bases and J by 8 bases, with 17 bases of the junction left unmatched. Here the CDR3 reads CASSPAPSGGQREAFF. The CDR3 DNA reads TGTGCCAGCAGTCCGGCACCCTCAGGGGGCCAAAGAGAAGCTTTCTTT.

This clone was found once. The rearrangement joins TRBV28 to TRBJ2-1, with D possibly TRBD1 on 7 matching bases. The germline V gene has CDR1 MDHEN and CDR2 SYDVKM. The CDR3 runs 15 residues. V was cut by 6 bases and J by 5 bases, with 17 bases left in between. CDR3 sequence reads: CASRRPGGMNNEQFF. DNA for the CDR3: TGTGCCAGCAGGAGACCAGGGGGGATGAACAATGAGCAGTTCTTC.

The chain employs TRBV5-1 and TRBJ1-5; 9 bases agree with TRBD1. Losses at the gene ends were 6 bases for V and 5 bases for J; bases not matched to a gene: 15. This CDR3 is 17 amino acids long. The germline V gene encodes CDR1 SGHRS and CDR2 YFSETQ. The CDR3 DNA follows: TGCGCCAGCACACCTACAGGGGGCGGGAGAATTGATCAGCCCCAGCATTTT. Its protein product is CASTPTGGGRIDQPQHF. Drawing the rest from reference TRBV5-1 and TRBJ1-5, the complete variable domain is KAGVTQTPRYLIKTRGQQVTLSCSPISGHRSVSWYQQTPGQGLQFLFEYFSETQRNKGNFPGRFSGRQFSNSRSEMNVSTLELGDSALYLCASTPTGGGRIDQPQHFGDGTRLSIL.

CDR3 sequence reads: CASSGLLSYNEQFF. As DNA, the CDR3 is TGTGCCAGCTCAGGGCTACTCTCCTACAATGAGCAGTTCTTC. This rearrangement joins TRBV18 to TRBJ2-1; D is unresolved. CDR3 length equals 14 residues. V was clipped by 5 bases and J by 0 bases, with 8 bases between them. Germline values: CDR1 KGHSH, CDR2 LQKENI.

The chain joins TRBV11-2 to TRBJ1-6, with D hard to call. Germline CDR1 and CDR2: SGHAT and FQNNGV. This CDR3 contains 17 residues. Deletions cut 2 bases from V and 5 bases from J, with 16 bases between. CDR3 sequence (DNA): TGTGCCAGCAGCTTATACTCGCTCCGGGTCAATAATTCACCCCTCCACTTT. Its protein product is CASSLYSLRVNNSPLHF. Filled out from reference TRBV11-2 and TRBJ1-6, the complete variable domain reads EAGVAQSPRYKIIEKRQSVAFWCNPISGHATLYWYQQILGQGPKLLIQFQNNGVVDDSQLPKDRFSAERLKGVDSTLKIQPAKLEDSAVYLCASSLYSLRVNNSPLHFGNGTRLTVT.

This clone was counted once. The CDR3: CASRPRQGVQPQHF. For the CDR3, the DNA is TGTGCAAGTCGCCCACGACAGGGAGTTCAGCCCCAGCATTTT. V and J are TRBV12-2 and TRBJ1-5; the listed D gene, TRBD1, was not tested against the DNA. TRBV12-2 is deemed a pseudogene. The CDR3 extends over 14 amino acids.

The count of this clone is one. The chain joins TRBV5-4 to TRBJ2-7; 13 nucleotides line up with TRBD2. This CDR3 contains 18 residues. V dropped 4 bases and J dropped 3; count of bases not matched to a gene: 13. CDR1 SGHNT and CDR2 YYREEE come from the germline V gene (reference sequence). The CDR3 DNA is TGTGCCAGCAGCCAGGGACTAGCGGGACCTTTAGTGGGCTACGAGCAGTACTTC. It translates to CASSQGLAGPLVGYEQYF.

The V and J genes are TRBV6-6 and TRBJ1-5; D is undetermined. Trimming shortened V by 5 bases and J by 0 bases, and 20 bases separated the two germline ends. The V gene's germline CDR1 is MNHNY and CDR2 SVGAGI (reference sequence). This CDR3 is 18 amino acids long. As DNA, the CDR3 is TGTGCCAGCAGTCCGACAACTTACAGAACCGATAGCAATCAGCCCCAGCATTTT. Amino acids: CASSPTTYRTDSNQPQHF.

The count of this clone is one. This chain connects TRBV6-6 to TRBJ1-2; 7 nucleotides align to TRBD1. V lost 4 bases to trimming and J lost 7 bases; unmatched junction nucleotides: 12. Germline V CDR1 and CDR2: MNHNY, SVGAGI (reference sequence). The CDR3 is 15 residues long. CDR3 sequence (DNA): TGTGCCAGCAGTTCGACCGAGACAGGGATAGGTGGCTACACCTTC. Residues: CASSSTETGIGGYTF.